These T cell receptor beta chains were read from a single sample in a study of cytomegalovirus exposure and HLA in healthy donors. The protocol was immunoSEQ multiplex PCR, while the TCRdb copy is restricted to in-frame clones and leaves out a portion. The table shows 80,000 or so clones, with more than 75% occurring only once. The sample was PBMCs. These receptors came from a man aged 35 to 55 in good health and CMV-seronegative. Both conserved end residues are part of each CDR3. Fields, in order: J gene, V gene, D gene, CDR3 length, CDR3 protein. The D gene is left open where the match is weak.

J: TRBJ1-5
V: TRBV6-6
D: .
length: 13
CDR3: CASLQDGNQPQHF

J: TRBJ1-4
V: TRBV27
D: TRBD1
length: 15
CDR3: CASSANRGPNEKLFF

J: TRBJ1-1
V: TRBV27
D: .
length: 14
CDR3: CASSKRRLNTEAFF

J: TRBJ1-4
V: TRBV25-1
D: .
length: 11
CDR3: CASGGGGILFF

J: TRBJ2-1
V: TRBV6-4
D: .
length: 16
CDR3: CASSDLGSNSYNEQFF

J: TRBJ1-2
V: TRBV19
D: .
length: 11
CDR3: CASMRNYGYTF

J: TRBJ1-2
V: TRBV5-6
D: .
length: 14
CDR3: CASSLVPRNYGYTF

J: TRBJ2-7
V: TRBV7-2
D: .
length: 15
CDR3: CASSLVGAGNYEQYF

J: TRBJ2-3
V: TRBV7-3
D: .
length: 15
CDR3: CASSLQGQSTDTQYF

J: TRBJ1-2
V: TRBV6-6
D: .
length: 11
CDR3: CAGQAPYGYTF

J: TRBJ2-6
V: TRBV5-1
D: .
length: 15
CDR3: CASSLNAGGANVLTF

J: TRBJ2-2
V: TRBV2
D: TRBD1
length: 15
CDR3: CASSAGQGATGELFF

J: TRBJ2-5
V: TRBV29-1
D: TRBD2
length: 12
CDR3: CSAGGVIETQYF

J: TRBJ1-5
V: TRBV7-6
D: .
length: 13
CDR3: CASAGEYNQPQHF

J: TRBJ2-7
V: TRBV6-6
D: .
length: 15
CDR3: CASSYTGTSSYEQYF

J: TRBJ1-1
V: TRBV9
D: .
length: 15
CDR3: CASSVDGGKGTEAFF

J: TRBJ2-5
V: TRBV19
D: .
length: 13
CDR3: CASSMGRKETQYF

J: TRBJ1-5
V: TRBV19
D: .
length: 14
CDR3: CASSIAGAGQPQHF

J: TRBJ1-1
V: TRBV5-1
D: .
length: 13
CDR3: CASSLYQGTEAFF

J: TRBJ1-2
V: TRBV10-1
D: .
length: 11
CDR3: CASRGADGYTF

J: TRBJ2-1
V: TRBV10-1
D: TRBD2
length: 16
CDR3: CASSDTSGGAGNEQFF

J: TRBJ1-1
V: TRBV5-8
D: TRBD1
length: 16
CDR3: CASSLRNRGQNTEAFF

J: TRBJ1-3
V: TRBV5-1
D: .
length: 13
CDR3: CASSLNTGNTIYF

J: TRBJ1-3
V: TRBV6-5
D: TRBD1
length: 14
CDR3: CASRSGTVGNTIYF

J: TRBJ2-2
V: TRBV11-1
D: TRBD2
length: 15
CDR3: CASSRTSGNTGELFF

J: TRBJ2-3
V: TRBV15
D: .
length: 16
CDR3: CATSRPQGILTDTQYF

J: TRBJ2-5
V: TRBV2
D: .
length: 13
CDR3: CASSEVSQETQYF

J: TRBJ2-4
V: TRBV28
D: .
length: 15
CDR3: CASGTGEIAKNIQYF

J: TRBJ2-3
V: TRBV10-3
D: .
length: 13
CDR3: CAIRQGTKDTQYF

J: TRBJ1-6
V: TRBV6-5
D: .
length: 16
CDR3: CASSSLGRSYNSPLHF

J: TRBJ1-1
V: TRBV4-1
D: .
length: 14
CDR3: CASSQAHGNTEAFF

J: TRBJ2-1
V: TRBV5-4
D: .
length: 16
CDR3: CASSLGAGSSYNEQFF

J: TRBJ1-1
V: TRBV5-1
D: .
length: 14
CDR3: CASSLELLNTEAFF

J: TRBJ2-7
V: TRBV29-1
D: .
length: 13
CDR3: CRPAGDRAYEQYF

J: TRBJ2-2
V: TRBV5-4
D: .
length: 15
CDR3: CASSFGNRYTGELFF

J: TRBJ1-3
V: TRBV2
D: .
length: 16
CDR3: CASSVGMGRISDTIYF

J: TRBJ1-2
V: TRBV30
D: .
length: 13
CDR3: CAWRGGLIYGYTF

J: TRBJ2-2
V: TRBV7-3
D: TRBD1
length: 16
CDR3: CASSASRQGQTGELFF

J: TRBJ2-1
V: TRBV29-1
D: TRBD2
length: 17
CDR3: CSVWRGTGTSGDNEQFF

J: TRBJ1-1
V: TRBV5-1
D: TRBD1
length: 17
CDR3: CASSYQSPGQLNTEAFF

J: TRBJ2-6
V: TRBV5-6
D: .
length: 15
CDR3: CASSLGASGANVLTF

J: TRBJ1-5
V: TRBV7-9
D: .
length: 12
CDR3: CASSWANQPQHF

J: TRBJ2-3
V: TRBV4-2
D: .
length: 17
CDR3: CASSQESLVVGRDTQYF

J: TRBJ1-2
V: TRBV4-3
D: .
length: 15
CDR3: CASSQTHRGQYGYTF

J: TRBJ1-4
V: TRBV14
D: .
length: 15
CDR3: CASSQVGGRFEKLFF

J: TRBJ2-7
V: TRBV9
D: TRBD2
length: 18
CDR3: CASSVGLAGGLPPYEQYF

J: TRBJ1-3
V: TRBV5-6
D: .
length: 14
CDR3: CASSPGMGRNTIYF

J: TRBJ2-1
V: TRBV9
D: .
length: 16
CDR3: CASSPYGGGSYNEQFF

J: TRBJ2-7
V: TRBV7-2
D: .
length: 14
CDR3: CASRGLGTSYEQYF

J: TRBJ1-6
V: TRBV19
D: .
length: 14
CDR3: CASSILAGPTPLHF

J: TRBJ1-3
V: TRBV18
D: .
length: 14
CDR3: CASSGQISGNTIYF

J: TRBJ1-5
V: TRBV28
D: .
length: 14
CDR3: CASSRTLGLQPQHF

J: TRBJ1-1
V: TRBV6-5
D: .
length: 13
CDR3: CASSYSMTGTAFF